This entry lists 3 T cell receptor beta chains sequenced from one sample in a study of cytomegalovirus exposure and HLA in healthy donors. PCR used 60 Vbeta primers and 13 Jbeta primers. Using immunoSEQ multiplex PCR, the repertoire was profiled, and TCRdb retains in-frame clones only, with some absent. The data contain roughly 160,000 clones, 60% to 80% of them singletons. The sample taken for sequencing was PBMCs. The receptor source for this set is a man younger than 35 in good health and CMV-seropositive.

The genes are TRBV5-8 and TRBJ2-1; 8 positions match TRBD1. Unmatched junction bases numbered 7, after V lost 4 bases and J lost 13 bases. CDR1 is SGHTS, CDR2 YDEGEE, per germline. The CDR3 extends over 12 amino acids. CDR3 coding DNA: TGTGCCAGCAGCCGCGACAGGGGTTTTCAGTTCTTC. Its protein product is CASSRDRGFQFF.

The rearrangement links TRBV18 to TRBJ2-1; tentative D call: TRBD1 (5 bases). The CDR3 extends over 14 amino acids. Trimming cost V 1 base and J 9 bases, with 13 bases left between them. Germline CDR1 KGHSH, CDR2 LQKENI. The CDR3 region is CASSPLQDPVEQFF. DNA of the CDR3: TGTGCCAGCTCACCACTACAGGACCCGGTTGAGCAGTTCTTC.

CDR3 coding DNA: TGTGCCAGCAGCCTGACAGGGGCAAACTATGGCTACACCTTC. As protein: CASSLTGANYGYTF. The rearrangement links TRBV7-2 to TRBJ1-2; 8 nucleotides agree with TRBD1. V shed 5 bases and J 2 bases; nucleotides not matched to a gene: 4. Germline CDR1 is SGHTA and CDR2 is FQGNSA. CDR3 size: 14 residues.